This section outlines one TCR beta chain sequence together with its context. Germline V gives CDR1 SNHLY, CDR2 FYNNEI. The CDR3 is 15 residues long. Between the trimmed V and J ends, which lost 6 bases and 2 bases, there was a span of 17 bases. Assay used: immunoSEQ multiplex PCR; TCRdb lists only in-frame clones, some missing. Of about 53,000 clones in the sample, around 83% were seen once. The data derive from a study of technical replicates of blood from a handful of donors. The chain recombines TRBV2 with TRBJ2-7; possible D gene TRBD2, 6 bases. What was sequenced was PBMCs. The receptor's source is a human donor in good health. Some clones in this sample may be carry-over from other donors' samples. CDR3 loop: CASSPRAGYTYEQYF. The CDR3 bases are TGTGCCAGCAGCCCCAGGGCGGGGTACACCTACGAGCAGTACTTC.